Each of the 15 T cell receptor beta chains below was sequenced from the same sample in a study of control samples from healthy donors and cancer patients (TCRdb year 2020). The library was built by means of the immunoSEQ multiplex PCR assay. TCRdb holds this immuneACCESS table with in-frame rearrangements only. Some clones are missing; in checked studies, unresolved V genes explain under half, and the rest has no known cause. The sample contains roughly 150,000 clones, roughly nine tenths of them found a single time. Clones ranked in the top ten supply over 4.5% of the sample. Input material: blood. These receptors all stem from a man aged 25-40 years in good health.

This clone was counted once. The genes are TRBV6-2 or TRBV6-3 and TRBJ2-7; a weak D match, TRBD1 (5 bases). V was clipped by 3 bases and J by 2 bases, with 14 bases between them. Germline assignment: CDR1 MNHEY and CDR2 SVGEGT. The CDR3 runs to 15 residues. In DNA form, the CDR3 reads TGTGCCAGCAGTTATGTGACAGTTACTACCTACGAGCAGTACTTC. The encoded protein is CASSYVTVTTYEQYF.

The chain uses TRBV18 and TRBJ2-2, with a tentative D call TRBD2 (5 bases). The length of the CDR3 is 13 residues. V shed 4 bases and J shed 7 bases, with 10 bases lying between them. Germline CDR1 is KGHSH and CDR2 is LQKENI. CDR3 sequence (DNA): TGTGCCAGCTCACTAGGACTCGACGGGGAGCTGTTTTTT. Encoded protein: CASSLGLDGELFF. Filled out from reference TRBV18 and TRBJ2-2, the complete variable domain reads NAGVMQNPRHLVRRRGQEARLRCSPMKGHSHVYWYRQLPEEGLKFMVYLQKENIIDESGMPKERFSAEFPKEGPSILRIQQVVRGDSAAYFCASSLGLDGELFFGEGSRLTVL.

V gene TRBV3-1 (or the pseudogene TRBV3-2) combines with J gene TRBJ1-1; D uncertain. The CDR3 sequence is 14 residues long. Germline CDR1 is LGHDT and CDR2 is YNNKEL (reference sequence). Between the trimmed V and J ends, which lost 0 bases and 1 base, there was a span of 6 bases. This CDR3 is CASSQDGQNTEAFF. The CDR3 DNA reads as TGTGCCAGCAGCCAAGATGGGCAGAACACTGAAGCTTTCTTT.

The rearrangement joins TRBV18 to TRBJ1-1; D is perhaps TRBD1 (5 bases). Germline CDR1 KGHSH, CDR2 LQKENI. The V and J ends lost 3 bases and 7 bases respectively, with 9 bases between them. The CDR3 sequence is 12 residues long. The CDR3 loop reads CASSPQGNEAFF. DNA of the CDR3: TGTGCCAGCTCACCGCAGGGAAATGAAGCTTTCTTT.

V and J are TRBV2 and TRBJ2-5; tentatively, D is TRBD1 (5 bases). Germline CDR1 reads SNHLY; CDR2 reads FYNNEI. The CDR3 runs 14 residues. The V and J ends lost 3 bases and 5 bases respectively, with 13 bases between them. The CDR3 region has the DNA TGTGCCAGCAGTGACGCTGGGGCACTGGAGACCCAGTACTTC. Protein: CASSDAGALETQYF.

This clone came up a few times. The chain carries TRBV15 and TRBJ2-3; maybe TRBD2 (5 bases). The CDR3 sequence is 15 residues long. Germline assignment: CDR1 LNHNV and CDR2 YYDKDF (reference sequence). Trimming shortened V by 1 base and J by 1 base, and 9 bases separated the two germline ends. The CDR3 sequence is CATSRGGSGTDTQYF. Written as DNA, the CDR3 is TGTGCCACCAGCAGAGGAGGTAGCGGCACAGATACGCAGTATTTT. Based on the CDR3 plus reference TRBV15 and TRBJ2-3, the full variable domain is DAMVIQNPRYQVTQFGKPVTLSCSQTLNHNVMYWYQQKSSQAPKLLFHYYDKDFNNEADTPDNFQSRRPNTSFCFLDIRSPGLGDTAMYLCATSRGGSGTDTQYFGPGTRLTVL.

This clone has just one count. V and J are TRBV11-2 and TRBJ2-2; a possible D gene is TRBD2 (5 bases). This CDR3 spans 14 amino acids. In germline, CDR1 is SGHAT, CDR2 FQNNGV. Trimming took 1 base from V and 5 from J, leaving 8 bases between them. The CDR3, as DNA: TGTGCCAGCAGCTTAGCGGAGGCGACCGGGGAGCTGTTTTTT. It codes for CASSLAEATGELFF. Using reference TRBV11-2 and TRBJ2-2 for the parts outside the CDR3, the full variable domain is EAGVAQSPRYKIIEKRQSVAFWCNPISGHATLYWYQQILGQGPKLLIQFQNNGVVDDSQLPKDRFSAERLKGVDSTLKIQPAKLEDSAVYLCASSLAEATGELFFGEGSRLTVL.

This clone was seen a single time. The CDR3, as DNA: TGTGCCAGCAGCCCGGGAGAAAATTCACCCCTCCACTTT. Protein sequence: CASSPGENSPLHF. The V call is TRBV6-6, the J call TRBJ1-6, with D unresolved. The germline CDR1 and CDR2 sequences are MNHNY and SVGAGI (reference sequence). Trimming removed 6 bases from V and 7 bases from J, with 10 bases in between. The CDR3 sequence is 13 residues long.

This rearrangement joins TRBV27 to TRBJ2-7, with D possibly TRBD2 on 6 matching bases. CDR3 length: 15 residues. Trimming took off 5 bases at V and 4 bases at J, with 18 bases between the two ends. Germline V gene sequence: CDR1 MNHEY, CDR2 SMNVEV (reference sequence). The CDR3 region is CASSPGGLVRYEQYF. Here the CDR3 DNA reads TGTGCCAGCAGTCCCGGAGGGTTGGTAAGATACGAGCAGTACTTC.

The chain employs TRBV19 and TRBJ2-5, with 8 bases that match TRBD1. The CDR3 has 15 residues. The trim removed 2 bases at V and 2 bases at J, leaving 4 bases unmatched. Germline V gives CDR1 LNHDA, CDR2 SQIVND (reference sequence). The CDR3 here is CASSIRQGIQETQYF. The DNA for the CDR3 is TGTGCCAGTAGTATACGACAGGGGATACAAGAGACCCAGTACTTC.

This chain joins TRBV9 and TRBJ1-2, with D maybe TRBD1 (5 bases). Germline V gene lookup returns CDR1 SGDLS and CDR2 YYNGEE. V lost 4 bases, J lost 6 bases, and 16 bases lay in between. The CDR3 is made up of 14 amino acids. This CDR3 reads CASSSSGRGHGYTF. CDR3 in DNA: TGTGCCAGCAGCTCATCGGGAAGGGGCCATGGCTACACCTTC.

J is TRBJ2-7 and V is TRBV6-2 or TRBV6-3, with D possibly being TRBD2 (5 bases). Trimming pared 0 bases from V and 4 bases from J, leaving 16 bases between. Looked up from germline, CDR1 is MNHEY and CDR2 is SVGEGT. There are 16 residues in the CDR3. This chain's CDR3 is CASSYSRVGTTYEQYF. CDR3 in DNA: TGTGCCAGCAGTTACTCGAGGGTCGGTACTACATACGAGCAGTACTTC.

The V and J genes are TRBV19 and TRBJ1-2; maybe TRBD1 (6 bases). Trimming removed 9 bases from V and 3 bases from J, with 14 bases in between. There are 13 residues in the CDR3. Germline V gives CDR1 LNHDA, CDR2 SQIVND (reference sequence). CDR3 sequence: CASTRGAYYGYTF. CDR3 sequence (DNA): TGTGCCAGCACCAGGGGCGCGTACTATGGCTACACCTTC.

The chain combines TRBV11-1 with TRBJ2-7, with 7 positions matching TRBD2. Germline values: CDR1 SGHAT, CDR2 FQDESV (reference sequence). With 0 bases clipped from V and 2 bases from J, the junction kept 4 bases outside the gene matches. This CDR3 has 15 residues. CDR3: CASSLARGTPYEQYF. CDR3 bases: TGTGCCAGCAGCTTAGCGCGGGGGACCCCCTACGAGCAGTACTTC.

V usage is TRBV11-1 and J usage is TRBJ2-7; a possible D gene is TRBD1 (5 bases). V lost 5 bases to trimming and J lost 1 base, with 9 bases between them. CDR1 is SGHAT and CDR2 is FQDESV in the germline V gene (reference sequence). The CDR3 runs to 13 residues. The CDR3 spells CASSPDTSYEQYF. For the CDR3, the DNA is TGTGCCAGCAGCCCGGACACATCCTACGAGCAGTACTTC.